This TCR beta chain originates from a study of blood T cell repertoires in COVID-19. Study at large: Italy, Spain and the United States were the sources of the convalescent and acute COVID-19 samples. In each case, the material was cDNA or gDNA derived from T cells, B-cell-depleted T cells, or PBMCs.

The CDR3 contains 19 residues. Germline trimming cut 5 bases from V and 4 bases from J; bases unmatched to any gene: 17. Germline V gene data show CDR1 as SEHNR and CDR2 as FQNEAQ (reference sequence). The study drew participants aged about 18 to 89 years from roughly 25 US areas. In the original processing: Nucleated cell number was recorded as an estimate derived from reference gene primer amplification. The method was immunoSEQ multiplex PCR; TCRdb's version includes in-frame clones alone and lacks a portion of them. D and trimming come from the DNA, and the V and J calls and clone size come from that table. Of around 370,000 clones in the sample, more than 75% were seen once.

The receptor was isolated from a woman under 30 who had recovered from COVID-19. The V gene is TRBV7-9, the J gene TRBJ2-2; 9 bases fit TRBD2. Input material: PBMCs or T cells enriched from blood (not recorded which). The CDR3 protein is CASSQNYLAGLLSTGELFF. CDR3 coding DNA: TGTGCCAGCAGCCAAAACTATCTAGCGGGACTACTTTCCACCGGGGAGCTGTTTTTT.